The 11 T cell receptor beta chains listed next were all sequenced from one sample in a study of T cells after yellow fever vaccination. Each CDR3 protein gets one entry after TCRdb re-called the 5' RACE reads with MiXCR. The sample records about 510,000 distinct CDR3 sequences, just over 20% being singletons. Sequenced here: PBMCs, sampled 21 days after the first yellow fever vaccination. These receptors all come from a man aged 18 to 30 who received the YFV17D yellow fever vaccine.

This clonotype showed up just a few times. CDR3 nucleotide sequence: TGTGCCAGCAGCCAAGATGTGGCGTTAGGGATTGCTTTCTTT. It is translated as CASSQDVALGIAFF. This chain joins TRBV4-2 and TRBJ1-1; D ambiguous. The CDR3 covers 14 residues. V lost 0 bases and J 11 bases, leaving 16 bases between the germline ends. Germline V lookup: CDR1 LGHNA, CDR2 YNFKEQ.

This clonotype was recorded at least ten times. The gene calls are TRBV12-3 or TRBV12-4 and TRBJ2-1; 9 bases line up with TRBD2. V dropped 3 bases and J dropped 3; count of bases not matched to a gene: 0. The CDR3 extends over 14 amino acids. The DNA of the CDR3 is TGTGCCAGCAGTTTTAGCGGGGGCTACAATGAGCAGTTCTTC. It encodes CASSFSGGYNEQFF.

This clonotype was seen at least ten times. The V gene is TRBV20-1, the J gene TRBJ2-7; weak D call: TRBD2 (5 bases). V shed 1 base and J shed 6 bases, with 16 bases lying between them. Germline CDR1 and CDR2: DFQATT and SNEGSKA (reference sequence). CDR3 length: 14 residues. CDR3 DNA: TGCAGTGCTAGAGGAGGGTCAGGCGACCGCGAGCAGTACTTC. Protein product: CSARGGSGDREQYF.

This sequence joins TRBV10-2 and TRBJ2-3; TRBD2 might be the D (6 bases). Trimming removed 9 bases from V and 1 base from J, with 11 bases in between. Per germline, CDR1 WSHSY and CDR2 SAAADI. The length of the CDR3 is 13 residues. The CDR3 loop is CASGWGGTDTQYF. CDR3 nucleotide sequence: TGCGCCAGTGGTTGGGGGGGCACAGATACGCAGTATTTT.

This chain uses TRBV7-8 with TRBJ2-5; perhaps TRBD1 as D (5 bases). Germline V gives CDR1 SGHVS, CDR2 FQNEAQ. V lost 6 bases to trimming and J lost 5 bases, with 19 bases between them. The CDR3 is made up of 15 amino acids. CDR3 sequence reads: CASSNAGSPLETQYF. The CDR3 DNA sequence: TGTGCCAGCAGTAACGCAGGGTCACCATTGGAGACCCAGTACTTC.

The V and J genes are TRBV12-3 or TRBV12-4 and TRBJ1-6, with D perhaps TRBD1 (5 bases). V gave up 2 bases and J gave up 9 bases, with 14 bases separating them. CDR3 size: 15 residues. As DNA, the CDR3 is TGTGCCAGCAGTTTAACAGCGGGGCTAGGTTCACCCCTCCACTTT. It encodes CASSLTAGLGSPLHF.

The V call is TRBV5-1, the J call TRBJ2-1, with 10 bases aligning to TRBD2. After removal of 4 bases from V and 7 bases from J, the junction contained 14 bases not matched to a gene. The CDR3 contains 17 residues. From germline, CDR1 is SGHRS and CDR2 YFSETQ. The CDR3, as DNA: TGCGCCAGCAGCCCCGGCACTAGCGGGGCGTCCGGTAATGAGCAGTTCTTC. Protein: CASSPGTSGASGNEQFF. Filled out from reference TRBV5-1 and TRBJ2-1, the complete variable domain reads KAGVTQTPRYLIKTRGQQVTLSCSPISGHRSVSWYQQTPGQGLQFLFEYFSETQRNKGNFPGRFSGRQFSNSRSEMNVSTLELGDSALYLCASSPGTSGASGNEQFFGPGTRLTVL.

This clonotype was observed a handful of times. The chain joins TRBV18 to TRBJ1-4; 7 bases align to TRBD1. CDR3 length equals 15 residues. CDR1 and CDR2 from the germline V gene are KGHSH and LQKENI. With V trimmed by 3 bases and J by 4 bases, 5 bases remained unmatched. The CDR3 region is CASSPWDRINEKLFF. The CDR3 DNA is TGTGCCAGCTCACCTTGGGACAGAATTAATGAAAAACTGTTTTTT.

This clonotype was detected a few times. J is TRBJ1-1 and V is TRBV10-2; unclear D gene. Deletions cut 7 bases from V and 5 bases from J, with 17 bases between. Germline V gives CDR1 WSHSY, CDR2 SAAADI. This CDR3 has 14 residues. The CDR3 region has the DNA TGCGCCAGCAACGGGGTTTTTCGGGAGACTGAAGCTTTCTTT. Translation: CASNGVFRETEAFF.

This clonotype was counted between two and nine times. The chain couples TRBV6-5 to TRBJ1-1, with TRBD1 matching over 8 bases. V gave up 7 bases and J gave up 4 bases; unmatched junction bases: 20. The CDR3 length is 18 residues. Germline V gene sequence: CDR1 MNHEY, CDR2 SVGAGI. CDR3 nucleotide sequence: TGTGCCAGCAAGATTGGGAGGACCGGGACAGGACTTTCCACTGAAGCTTTCTTT. Translated, it gives CASKIGRTGTGLSTEAFF.

Only a few counts were recorded for this clonotype. V and J are TRBV10-3 and TRBJ2-5; 12 bases map to TRBD1. Germline V gene sequence: CDR1 ENHRY, CDR2 SYGVKD. The CDR3 length is 16 residues. V dropped 6 bases and J dropped 5; count of bases not matched to a gene: 10. Here the CDR3 reads CAISNPGDRGRETQYF. CDR3 bases: TGTGCCATCAGCAACCCAGGGGACAGGGGGCGGGAGACCCAGTACTTC.